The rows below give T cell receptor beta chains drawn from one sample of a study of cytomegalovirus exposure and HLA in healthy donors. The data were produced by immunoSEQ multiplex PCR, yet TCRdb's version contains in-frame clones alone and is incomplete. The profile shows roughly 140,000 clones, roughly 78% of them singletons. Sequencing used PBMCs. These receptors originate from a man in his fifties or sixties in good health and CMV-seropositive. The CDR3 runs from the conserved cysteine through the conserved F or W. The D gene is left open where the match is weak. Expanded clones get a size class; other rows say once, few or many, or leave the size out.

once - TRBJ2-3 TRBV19 TGTGCCAGTAGTATCCCTAGCAGGGGCGGAACAGATACGCAGTATTTT CASSIPSRGGTDTQYF
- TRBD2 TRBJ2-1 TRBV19 TGTGCCAGTAGTATCACTAGCGGGTATGAGCAGTTCTTC CASSITSGYEQFF
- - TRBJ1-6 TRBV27 TGTGCCAGCAGTTTAATTGTGGGAGGTTATAATTCACCCCTCCACTTT CASSLIVGGYNSPLHF
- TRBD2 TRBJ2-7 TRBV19 TGTGCCAGTAGTCCCGGACTAGACTCCTACGAGCAGTACTTC CASSPGLDSYEQYF
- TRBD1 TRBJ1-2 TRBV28 TGTGCCAGCAGTATACAGGGGAACTATGGCTACACCTTC CASSIQGNYGYTF
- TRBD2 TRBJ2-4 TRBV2 TGTGCCAGCAGTGTTACTAGCGGAACCAAAAACATTCAGTACTTC CASSVTSGTKNIQYF
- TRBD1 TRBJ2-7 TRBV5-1 TGCGCCAGCAAACCGGGACAGGGAAAGTACGAGCAGTACTTC CASKPGQGKYEQYF
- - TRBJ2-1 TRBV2 TGTGCCAGCAGTGGCTTCGGGGGATACAATGAGCAGTTCTTC CASSGFGGYNEQFF
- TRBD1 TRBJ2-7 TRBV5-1 TGCGCCAGCAGCTTCGGGACAGGAGCCTACGAGCAGTACTTC CASSFGTGAYEQYF
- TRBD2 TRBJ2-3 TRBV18 TGTGCCAGCTCACAAACCAGCGGGACCACAGATACGCAGTATTTT CASSQTSGTTDTQYF
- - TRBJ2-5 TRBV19 TGTGCCAGTAGTGATGACAGGAACCAAGAGACCCAGTACTTC CASSDDRNQETQYF
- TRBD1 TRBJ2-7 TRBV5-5 TGTGCCAGCAGCTTGGCCCCGACAGGGAGCTACGAGCAGTACTTC CASSLAPTGSYEQYF
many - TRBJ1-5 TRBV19 TGTGCCAGTAGTATGGGGGCAATCAGGCCCCAGCATTTT CASSMGAIRPQHF
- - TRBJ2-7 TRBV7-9 TGTGCCAGCAGCTTAGGGCCGAACGAGCAGTACTTC CASSLGPNEQYF
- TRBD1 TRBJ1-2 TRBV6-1 TGTGCCAGCAGTGGACAGGGCACCTATGGCTACACCTTC CASSGQGTYGYTF
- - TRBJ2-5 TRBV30 TGTGCCTGGACACTCGGGTCAGAGACCCAGTACTTC CAWTLGSETQYF
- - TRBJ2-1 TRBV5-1 TGCGCCAGCAGCTTGGCAGGGGTGCAGTTCTTC CASSLAGVQFF
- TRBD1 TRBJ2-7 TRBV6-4 TGTGCCAGCAGTCCGGGACAGCACTCCTACGAGCAGTACTTC CASSPGQHSYEQYF
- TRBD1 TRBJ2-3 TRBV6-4 TGTGCCAGCAGTGCAACAGGGGGCAGAGATACGCAGTATTTT CASSATGGRDTQYF
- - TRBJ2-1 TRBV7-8 TGTGCCAGCAGCAAAAGAGGACAATATGAGCAGTTCTTC CASSKRGQYEQFF
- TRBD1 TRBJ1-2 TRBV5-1 TGCGCCAGCAGCGAACGGACAGGGGGCGGTTCTAACTATGGCTACACCTTC CASSERTGGGSNYGYTF
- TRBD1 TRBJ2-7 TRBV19 TGTGCCAGTAGTATCGGGACAGGGGGCTACGAGCAGTACTTC CASSIGTGGYEQYF
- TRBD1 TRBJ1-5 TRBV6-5 TGTGCCAGCAGTTGGACAGGGGCCAATCAGCCCCAGCATTTT CASSWTGANQPQHF
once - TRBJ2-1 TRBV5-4 TGTGCCAGCAGCTTCGTCGAGAATGAGCAGTTCTTC CASSFVENEQFF
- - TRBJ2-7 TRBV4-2 TGTGCCAGCAGCCAAGATGCGGAATACTACGAGCAGTACTTC CASSQDAEYYEQYF
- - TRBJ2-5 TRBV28 TGTGCCAGCAGTTTCATATTCATTGCTCAGGGCCTAGGTGGAGAGACCCAGTACTTC CASSFIFIAQGLGGETQYF
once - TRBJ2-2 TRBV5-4 TGTGCCAGCAGCTTAGGCGGCGCCTGGGACACCGGGGAGCTGTTTTTT CASSLGGAWDTGELFF
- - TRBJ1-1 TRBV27 TGTGCCAGGATTACCCCGGACAGAGCCACTGAAGCTTTCTTT CARITPDRATEAFF
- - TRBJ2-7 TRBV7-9 TGTGCCAGCAGCCCCCTCTACGAGCAGTACTTC CASSPLYEQYF
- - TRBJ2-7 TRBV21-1 TGTGCCAGCAGCAAAGAGGTTCAAAGGGACAGGGTTTACGAGCAGTACTTC CASSKEVQRDRVYEQYF